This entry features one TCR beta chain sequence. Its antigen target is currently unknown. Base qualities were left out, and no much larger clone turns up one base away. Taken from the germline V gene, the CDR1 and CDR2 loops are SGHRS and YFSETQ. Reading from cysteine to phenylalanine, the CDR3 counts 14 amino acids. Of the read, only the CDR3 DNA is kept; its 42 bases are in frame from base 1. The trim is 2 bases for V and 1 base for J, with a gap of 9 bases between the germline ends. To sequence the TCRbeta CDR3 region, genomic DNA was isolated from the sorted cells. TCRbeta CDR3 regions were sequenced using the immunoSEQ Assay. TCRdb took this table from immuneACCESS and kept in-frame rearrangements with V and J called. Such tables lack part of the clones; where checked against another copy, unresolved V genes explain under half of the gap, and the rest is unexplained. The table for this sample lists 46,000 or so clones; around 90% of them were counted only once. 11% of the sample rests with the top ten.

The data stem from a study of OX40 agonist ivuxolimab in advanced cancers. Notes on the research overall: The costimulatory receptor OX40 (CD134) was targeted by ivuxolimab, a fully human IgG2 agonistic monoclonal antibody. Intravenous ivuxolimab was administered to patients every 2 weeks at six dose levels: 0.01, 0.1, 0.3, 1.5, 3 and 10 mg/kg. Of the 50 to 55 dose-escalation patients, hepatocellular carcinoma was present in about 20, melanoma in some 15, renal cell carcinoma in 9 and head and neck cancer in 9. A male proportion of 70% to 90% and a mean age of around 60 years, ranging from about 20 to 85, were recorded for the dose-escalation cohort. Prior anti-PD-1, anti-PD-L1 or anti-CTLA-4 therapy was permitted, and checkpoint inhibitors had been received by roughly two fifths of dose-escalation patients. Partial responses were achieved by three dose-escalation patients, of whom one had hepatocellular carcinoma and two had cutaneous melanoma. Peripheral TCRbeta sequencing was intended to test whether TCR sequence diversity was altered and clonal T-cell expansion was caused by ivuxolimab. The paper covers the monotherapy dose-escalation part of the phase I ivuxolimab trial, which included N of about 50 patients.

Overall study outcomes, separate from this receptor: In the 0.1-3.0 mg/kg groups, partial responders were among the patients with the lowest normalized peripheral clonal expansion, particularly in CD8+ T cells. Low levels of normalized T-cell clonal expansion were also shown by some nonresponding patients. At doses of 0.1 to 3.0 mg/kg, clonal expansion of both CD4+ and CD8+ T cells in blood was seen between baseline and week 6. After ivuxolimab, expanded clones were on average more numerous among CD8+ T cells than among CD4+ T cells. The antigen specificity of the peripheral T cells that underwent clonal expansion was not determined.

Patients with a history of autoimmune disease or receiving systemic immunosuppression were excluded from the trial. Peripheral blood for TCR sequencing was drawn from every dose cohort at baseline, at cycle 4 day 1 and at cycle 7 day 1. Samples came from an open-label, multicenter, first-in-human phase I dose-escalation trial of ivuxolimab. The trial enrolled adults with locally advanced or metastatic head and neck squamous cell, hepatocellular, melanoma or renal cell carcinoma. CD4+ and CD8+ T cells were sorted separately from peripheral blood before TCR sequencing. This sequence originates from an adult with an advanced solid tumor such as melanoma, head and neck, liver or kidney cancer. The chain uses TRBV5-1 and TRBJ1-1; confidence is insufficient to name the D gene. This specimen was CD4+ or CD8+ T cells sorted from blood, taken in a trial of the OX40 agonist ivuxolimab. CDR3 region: CASSFIVPNTEAFF. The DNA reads TGCGCCAGCAGCTTTATAGTCCCGAACACTGAAGCTTTCTTT.